These 10 T cell receptor beta chains were sequenced from one sample in a study of OX40 agonist ivuxolimab in advanced cancers. The data were produced by immunoSEQ multiplex PCR, yet TCRdb's version contains in-frame clones alone and is incomplete. The table records approximately 61,000 clones, approximately 80% of them present only once. Sample: CD4+ or CD8+ T cells sorted from blood, taken in a trial of the OX40 agonist ivuxolimab. These receptors were obtained from an adult with an advanced solid tumor such as melanoma, head and neck, liver or kidney cancer.

The chain has TRBV6-1 and TRBJ1-6; possible D gene TRBD1, 5 bases. This CDR3 contains 17 residues. Germline V gene sequence: CDR1 MNHNS, CDR2 SASEGT. Trimming cost V 4 bases and J 0 bases, with 13 bases left between them. CDR3 region: CASSVNGASSYNSPLHF. The CDR3 DNA reads as TGTGCCAGCAGTGTCAATGGGGCTAGCTCCTATAATTCACCCCTCCACTTT.

This clone was seen a handful of times. The chain uses TRBV11-3 and TRBJ2-3; D remains unclear. Germline values: CDR1 SGHNT, CDR2 YENEEA. V lost 8 bases, J lost 6 bases, and 9 bases lay in between. The CDR3 consists of 11 residues. The DNA of the CDR3 is TGTGCCAGCCAAGAGTGGGATACGCAGTATTTT. As protein: CASQEWDTQYF.

V is TRBV5-1 and J is TRBJ2-2; 11 bases are a match to TRBD1. Germline V lookup: CDR1 SGHRS, CDR2 YFSETQ. The CDR3 contains 15 residues. The junction had 1 base not matched to a gene; V was cut back by 2 bases and J by 4 bases. The CDR3 sequence: CASSLGQGATGELFF. CDR3 in DNA: TGCGCCAGCAGCTTAGGACAGGGGGCCACCGGGGAGCTGTTTTTT.

This chain joins TRBV12-2 and TRBJ2-3; TRBD2 is the table's D call and was not checked against the DNA. TRBV12-2 corresponds to a pseudogene. The CDR3 is made up of 18 amino acids. CDR3 bases: TGTGCAAGTCGCTTCTCCTCTGAAGTAGCGGAGTACACAGATACGCAGTATTTT. Its protein is CASRFSSEVAEYTDTQYF.

The rearrangement joins TRBV4-1 to TRBJ2-7; D is ambiguous. The ends were cut back, 0 bases at V and 2 bases at J, with 14 bases in the middle. Germline CDR1 is MGHRA and CDR2 is YSYEKL. The length of the CDR3 is 16 residues. CDR3 in DNA: TGCGCCAGCAGCCAAGAGGGGTACCTTCGCCCCTACGAGCAGTACTTC. Protein product: CASSQEGYLRPYEQYF.

This chain joins TRBV4-2 and TRBJ1-4; perhaps TRBD1 as D (5 bases). Germline V gene data show CDR1 as LGHNA and CDR2 as YNFKEQ. The CDR3 is 19 residues long. V was trimmed by 4 bases and J by 0 bases, leaving 21 bases between them. The CDR3, as DNA: TGTGCCAGCAGCCTTCAGGTACTCCGGGGCAGATCAACTAATGAAAAACTGTTTTTT. It is translated as CASSLQVLRGRSTNEKLFF.

This chain uses TRBV7-3 with TRBJ2-2; D gene unclear. The CDR3 totals 13 residues. Germline loops: CDR1 SGHTA, CDR2 FQGTGA. The V end lost 5 bases, the J end lost 4 bases, and 8 bases lay between the germline ends. CDR3 in DNA: TGTGCCAGCAGCCGGTTGGGCACCGGGGAGCTGTTTTTT. It is translated as CASSRLGTGELFF.

This chain joins TRBV19 and TRBJ2-3; D unresolved. The V end lost 1 base, the J end lost 2 bases, and 7 bases lay between the germline ends. Per germline, CDR1 LNHDA and CDR2 SQIVND (reference sequence). This CDR3 is 14 amino acids long. CDR3 region: CASSIVRNTDTQYF. The DNA of the CDR3 is TGTGCCAGTAGTATAGTGCGGAACACAGATACGCAGTATTTT.

This clone has only one observation. The genes are TRBV6-5 and TRBJ2-1; tentatively, D is TRBD2 (6 bases). Trimming took 6 bases from V and 7 from J, leaving 19 bases between them. This CDR3 is 15 amino acids long. Germline V CDR1 and CDR2: MNHEY, SVGAGI. This CDR3 is CASRRQLVGGNEQFF. The CDR3, as DNA: TGTGCCAGCAGAAGACAGCTCGTCGGGGGAAATGAGCAGTTCTTC.

This clone was picked up one time. This chain links TRBV11-2 with TRBJ2-7; 8 bases are a match to TRBD2. This CDR3 has 18 amino acids. Germline trimming cut 4 bases from V and 5 bases from J; bases unmatched to any gene: 19. Germline V gives CDR1 SGHAT, CDR2 FQNNGV. CDR3 nucleotide sequence: TGTGCCAGCAGCTACCCCCGGGTAGCGGGAAGTTATGTCAACGAGCAGTACTTC. Translation gives CASSYPRVAGSYVNEQYF. Combining the CDR3 with reference TRBV11-2 and TRBJ2-7 gives the whole variable domain EAGVAQSPRYKIIEKRQSVAFWCNPISGHATLYWYQQILGQGPKLLIQFQNNGVVDDSQLPKDRFSAERLKGVDSTLKIQPAKLEDSAVYLCASSYPRVAGSYVNEQYFGPGTRLTVT.